Reported below is one TCR beta chain. What it recognizes is unknown. This CDR3 region has 15 residues. The V and J ends lost 5 bases and 7 bases respectively, with 18 bases between them. Germline V CDR1 and CDR2: LNHDA, SQIVND (reference sequence). These data originate in a study of OX40 agonist ivuxolimab in advanced cancers. Regarding the study as a whole: Those patients achieving a partial response at 0.1-3.0 mg/kg showed among the lowest clonal expansion.

A history of autoimmune disease or systemic immunosuppression excluded patients. The method was immunoSEQ multiplex PCR; TCRdb's version includes in-frame clones alone and lacks a portion of them. The sample has roughly 58,000 clones; about 94% are singletons. The clonotype originates from an adult with an advanced solid tumor such as melanoma, head and neck, liver or kidney cancer. This rearrangement joins TRBV19 to TRBJ2-1; possibly TRBD2 for D (6 bases). Sequenced here: CD4+ or CD8+ T cells sorted from blood, sampled in a trial of the OX40 agonist ivuxolimab. The CDR3 DNA reads TGTGCCAGTAGTTCTAGCGATGAGGTTGGGAATGAGCAGTTCTTC. This gives the protein CASSSSDEVGNEQFF.